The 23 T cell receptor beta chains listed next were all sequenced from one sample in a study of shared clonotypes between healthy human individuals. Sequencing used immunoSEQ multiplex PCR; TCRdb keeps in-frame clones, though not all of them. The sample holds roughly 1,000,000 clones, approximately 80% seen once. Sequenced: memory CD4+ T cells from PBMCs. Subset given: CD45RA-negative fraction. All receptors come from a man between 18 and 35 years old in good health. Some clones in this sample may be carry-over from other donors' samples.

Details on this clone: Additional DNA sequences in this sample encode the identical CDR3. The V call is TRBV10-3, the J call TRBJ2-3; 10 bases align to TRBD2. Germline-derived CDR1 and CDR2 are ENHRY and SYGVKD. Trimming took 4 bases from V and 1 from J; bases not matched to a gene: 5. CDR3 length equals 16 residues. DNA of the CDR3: TGTGCCATCAGTGCCGGTCTAGCGGGAGGCACAGATACGCAGTATTTT. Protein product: CAISAGLAGGTDTQYF.

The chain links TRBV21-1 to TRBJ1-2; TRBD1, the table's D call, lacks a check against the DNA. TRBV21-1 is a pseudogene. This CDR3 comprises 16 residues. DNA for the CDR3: TGTGCCAGCAGCAAAGGTGAGTCAGGGTTTGACTATGGCTACACCTTC. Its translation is CASSKGESGFDYGYTF.

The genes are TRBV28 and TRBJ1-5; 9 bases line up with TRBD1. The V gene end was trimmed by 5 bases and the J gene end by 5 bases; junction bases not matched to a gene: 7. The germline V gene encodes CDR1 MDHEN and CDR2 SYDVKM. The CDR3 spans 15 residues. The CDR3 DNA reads TGTGCCAGCAGTCCCGGACAGGGGCGCTATCAGCCCCAGCATTTT. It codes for CASSPGQGRYQPQHF.

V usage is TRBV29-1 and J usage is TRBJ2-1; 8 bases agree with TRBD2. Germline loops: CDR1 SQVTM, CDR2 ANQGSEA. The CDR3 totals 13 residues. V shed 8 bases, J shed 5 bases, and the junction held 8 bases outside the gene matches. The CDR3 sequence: CSPSGLADNEQFF. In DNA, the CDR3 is TGCAGCCCCTCCGGACTAGCTGACAATGAGCAGTTCTTC.

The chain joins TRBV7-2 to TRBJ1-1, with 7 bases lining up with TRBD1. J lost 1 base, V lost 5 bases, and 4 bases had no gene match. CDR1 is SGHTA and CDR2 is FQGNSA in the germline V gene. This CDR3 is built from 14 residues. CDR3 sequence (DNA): TGTGCCAGCAGCGCACAGGGGTCGAACACTGAAGCTTTCTTT. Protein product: CASSAQGSNTEAFF.

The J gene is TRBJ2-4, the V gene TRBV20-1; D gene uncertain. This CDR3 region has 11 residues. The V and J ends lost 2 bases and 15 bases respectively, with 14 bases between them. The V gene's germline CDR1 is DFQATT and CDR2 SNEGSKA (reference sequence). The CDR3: CSARKEARRYF. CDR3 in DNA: TGCAGTGCTAGAAAAGAAGCCCGTAGGTACTTC.

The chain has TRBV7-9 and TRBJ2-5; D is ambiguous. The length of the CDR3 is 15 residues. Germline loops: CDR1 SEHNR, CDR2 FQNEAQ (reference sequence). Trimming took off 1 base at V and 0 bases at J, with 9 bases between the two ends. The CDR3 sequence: CASSLGLPHQETQYF. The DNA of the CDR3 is TGTGCCAGCAGCTTAGGGCTTCCGCACCAAGAGACCCAGTACTTC.

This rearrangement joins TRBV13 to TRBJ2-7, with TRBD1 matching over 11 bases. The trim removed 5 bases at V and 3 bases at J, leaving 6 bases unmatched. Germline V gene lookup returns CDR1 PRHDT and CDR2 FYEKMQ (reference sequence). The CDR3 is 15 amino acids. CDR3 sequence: CASSARTGGGYEQYF. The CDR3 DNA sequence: TGTGCCAGCAGCGCGCGGACAGGGGGCGGCTACGAGCAGTACTTC. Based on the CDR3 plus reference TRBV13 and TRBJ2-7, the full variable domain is AAGVIQSPRHLIKEKRETATLKCYPIPRHDTVYWYQQGPGQDPQFLISFYEKMQSDKGSIPDRFSAQQFSDYHSELNMSSLELGDSALYFCASSARTGGGYEQYFGPGTRLTVT.

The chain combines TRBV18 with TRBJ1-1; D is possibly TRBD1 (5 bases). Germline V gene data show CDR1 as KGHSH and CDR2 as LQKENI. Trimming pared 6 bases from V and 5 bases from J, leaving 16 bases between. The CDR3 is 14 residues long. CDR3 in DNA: TGTGCCAGCTCTCCGCAGTATGAGGGGACTGAAGCTTTCTTT. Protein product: CASSPQYEGTEAFF.

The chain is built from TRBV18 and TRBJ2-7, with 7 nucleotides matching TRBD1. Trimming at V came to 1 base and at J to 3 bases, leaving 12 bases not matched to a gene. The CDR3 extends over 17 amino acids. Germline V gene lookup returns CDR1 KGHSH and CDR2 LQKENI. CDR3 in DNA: TGTGCCAGCTCACCACTTAGGACAGGAGTCCTTAACTACGAGCAGTACTTC. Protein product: CASSPLRTGVLNYEQYF.

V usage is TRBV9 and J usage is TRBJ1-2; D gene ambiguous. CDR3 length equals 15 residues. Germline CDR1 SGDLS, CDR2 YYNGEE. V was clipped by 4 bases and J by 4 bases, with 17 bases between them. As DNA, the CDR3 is TGTGCCAGCAGCCCCTCTGATGGTTCCATCTATGGCTACACCTTC. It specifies CASSPSDGSIYGYTF.

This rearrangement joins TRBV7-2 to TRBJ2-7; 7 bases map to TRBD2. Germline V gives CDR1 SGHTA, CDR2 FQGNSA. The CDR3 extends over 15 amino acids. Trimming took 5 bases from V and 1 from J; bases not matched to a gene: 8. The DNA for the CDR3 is TGTGCCAGCAGCCACGGACTAGTTAGGTCCTACGAGCAGTACTTC. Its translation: CASSHGLVRSYEQYF.

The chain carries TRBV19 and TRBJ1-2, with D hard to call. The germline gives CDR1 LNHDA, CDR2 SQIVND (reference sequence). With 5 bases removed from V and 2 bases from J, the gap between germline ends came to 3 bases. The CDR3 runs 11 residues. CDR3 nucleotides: TGTGCCAGTAGTCCGAACTATGGCTACACCTTC. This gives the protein CASSPNYGYTF.

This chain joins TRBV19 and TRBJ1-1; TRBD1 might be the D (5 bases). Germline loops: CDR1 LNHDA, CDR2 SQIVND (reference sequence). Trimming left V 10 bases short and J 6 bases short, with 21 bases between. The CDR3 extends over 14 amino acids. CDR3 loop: CATKAGRGGPEAFF. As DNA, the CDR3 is TGTGCCACCAAAGCCGGGCGCGGGGGACCTGAAGCTTTCTTT.

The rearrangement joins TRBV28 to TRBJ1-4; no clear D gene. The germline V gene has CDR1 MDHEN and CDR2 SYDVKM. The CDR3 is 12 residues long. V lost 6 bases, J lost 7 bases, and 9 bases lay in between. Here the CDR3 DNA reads TGTGCCAGCAGCGTACGGCTTGAAAAACTGTTTTTT. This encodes CASSVRLEKLFF.

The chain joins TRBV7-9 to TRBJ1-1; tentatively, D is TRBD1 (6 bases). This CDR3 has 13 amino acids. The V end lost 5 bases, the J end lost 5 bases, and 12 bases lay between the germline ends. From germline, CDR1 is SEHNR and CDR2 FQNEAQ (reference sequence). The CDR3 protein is CASSRFQGTEAFF. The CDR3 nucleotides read TGTGCCAGCAGCCGGTTCCAGGGGACTGAAGCTTTCTTT.

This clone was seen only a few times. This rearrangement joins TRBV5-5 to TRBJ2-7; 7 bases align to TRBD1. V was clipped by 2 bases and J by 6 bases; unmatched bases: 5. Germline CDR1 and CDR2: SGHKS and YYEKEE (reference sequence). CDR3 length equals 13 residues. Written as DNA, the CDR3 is TGTGCCAGCAGCTTAACAGGGGAAGGCGAGCAGTACTTC. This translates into CASSLTGEGEQYF.

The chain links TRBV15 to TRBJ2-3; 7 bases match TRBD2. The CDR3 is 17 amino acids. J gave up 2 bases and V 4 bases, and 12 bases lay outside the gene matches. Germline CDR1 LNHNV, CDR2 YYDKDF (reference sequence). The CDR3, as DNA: TGTGCCACCAGCACGCGCGGGCAGCGGGGATACACAGATACGCAGTATTTT. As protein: CATSTRGQRGYTDTQYF. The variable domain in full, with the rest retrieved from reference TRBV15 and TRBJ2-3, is DAMVIQNPRYQVTQFGKPVTLSCSQTLNHNVMYWYQQKSSQAPKLLFHYYDKDFNNEADTPDNFQSRRPNTSFCFLDIRSPGLGDTAMYLCATSTRGQRGYTDTQYFGPGTRLTVL.

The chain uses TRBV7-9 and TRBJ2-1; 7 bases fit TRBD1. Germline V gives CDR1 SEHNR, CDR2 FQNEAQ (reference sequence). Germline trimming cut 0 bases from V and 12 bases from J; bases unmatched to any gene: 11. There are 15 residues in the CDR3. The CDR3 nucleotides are TGTGCCAGCAGCTTAGCGGCAGGGGGTACCGGGGCGCAGTTCTTC. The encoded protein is CASSLAAGGTGAQFF. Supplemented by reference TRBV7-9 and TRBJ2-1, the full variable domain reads DTGVSQNPRHKITKRGQNVTFRCDPISEHNRLYWYRQTLGQGPEFLTYFQNEAQLEKSRLLSDRFSAERPKGSFSTLEIQRTEQGDSAMYLCASSLAAGGTGAQFFGPGTRLTVL.

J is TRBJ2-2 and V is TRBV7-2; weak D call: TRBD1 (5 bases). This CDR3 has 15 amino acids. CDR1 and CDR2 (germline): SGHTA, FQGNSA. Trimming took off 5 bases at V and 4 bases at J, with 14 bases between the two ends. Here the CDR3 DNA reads TGTGCCAGCAGCCGCCGTGGGGCGGTCACCGGGGAGCTGTTTTTT. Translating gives CASSRRGAVTGELFF.

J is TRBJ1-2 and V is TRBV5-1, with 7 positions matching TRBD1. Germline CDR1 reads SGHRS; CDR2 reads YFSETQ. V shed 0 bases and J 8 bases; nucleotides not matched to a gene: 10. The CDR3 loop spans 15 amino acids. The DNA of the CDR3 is TGCGCCAGCAGCTTGGCAGGGGGAACCCATCCCGGCTACACCTTC. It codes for CASSLAGGTHPGYTF.

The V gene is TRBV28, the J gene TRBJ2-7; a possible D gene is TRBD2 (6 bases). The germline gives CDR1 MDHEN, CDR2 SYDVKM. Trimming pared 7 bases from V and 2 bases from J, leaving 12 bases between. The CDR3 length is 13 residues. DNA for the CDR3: TGTGCCAGCACGGTTGCGGGGACCTACGAGCAGTACTTC. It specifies CASTVAGTYEQYF.

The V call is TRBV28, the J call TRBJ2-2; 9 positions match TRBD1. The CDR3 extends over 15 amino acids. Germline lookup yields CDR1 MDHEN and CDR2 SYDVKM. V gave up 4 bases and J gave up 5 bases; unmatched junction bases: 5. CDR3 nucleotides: TGTGCCAGCAGTTCGTTGACAGGGGGTACCGGGGAGCTGTTTTTT. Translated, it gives CASSSLTGGTGELFF.